This T cell receptor beta chain was sequenced for a study of control samples from healthy donors and cancer patients (dated by TCRdb to between 2020 and 2021). V is pared back by 4 bases and J by 2 bases, with 5 bases lying between the germline termini. The germline V gene supplies CDR1 WSHSY and CDR2 SAAADI. The CDR3 holds 12 amino acids from the cysteine to the phenylalanine. The only DNA kept is the CDR3, 36 bases in frame from the first base. Points on this clone: The antigen it recognizes is unknown. No quality values exist for individual bases; no much larger clone is one base distant.

Library creation used the immunoSEQ multiplex PCR assay. TCRdb mirrors the immuneACCESS table, restricted to in-frame sequences. Some clones are absent from its copies; in checked studies, under half trace to an unresolved V gene, and the reason for the others is unknown. This sample is represented by around 90,000 clones; 85% of them were singletons. The leading ten clones occupy 2.1% of the sample. This receptor was identified in a woman in her forties in good health. The rearrangement joined TRBV10-2 to TRBJ1-1; a confident D gene designation cannot be given. The sample taken for sequencing was blood. The CDR3 has the sequence CASSGPNTEAFF. The DNA sequence is as follows: TGCGCCAGCAGTGGACCCAACACTGAAGCTTTCTTT.